Each of the 8 T cell receptor beta chains below was sequenced from the same sample in a study of blood T cell repertoires in COVID-19. TCRdb keeps only in-frame clones here, not all; method: immunoSEQ multiplex PCR. The table records approximately 270,000 clones, approximately 80% of them present only once. Sequences were obtained from peripheral blood. The receptors stem from a man aged 80 or over with acute or convalescent COVID-19.

The chain carries TRBV20-1 and TRBJ2-1; 8 nucleotides align to TRBD2. With V trimmed by 3 bases and J by 3 bases, 7 bases remained unmatched. Per germline, CDR1 DFQATT and CDR2 SNEGSKA (reference sequence). The CDR3 extends over 15 amino acids. The chain's CDR3 is CSASIAGPDYNEQFF. The CDR3 nucleotides read TGCAGTGCTAGTATAGCGGGACCCGACTACAATGAGCAGTTCTTC.

This rearrangement joins TRBV24-1 to TRBJ1-2; unclear D gene. The V gene lost 3 bases and the J gene lost 4 bases, with 8 bases spanning the gap. The CDR3 length is 13 residues. Germline CDR1 KGHDR, CDR2 SFDVKD. The CDR3 loop reads CATSDTTGYGYTF. The CDR3 bases are TGTGCCACCAGTGATACGACGGGCTATGGCTACACCTTC.

In its sample, this clone was seen a few times. The J gene is TRBJ1-5, the V gene TRBV3-1 (or the pseudogene TRBV3-2); a possible D gene is TRBD1 (5 bases). There are 12 residues in the CDR3. CDR1 and CDR2 (germline): LGHDT, YNNKEL (reference sequence). V shed 8 bases and J shed 5 bases, with 10 bases lying between them. CDR3 region: CASGAGYQPQHF. The CDR3 bases are TGTGCCAGCGGGGCAGGTTATCAGCCCCAGCATTTT.

This CDR3 is CASSFWTGEKLFF. CDR3 DNA: TGTGCCAGCAGTTTTTGGACGGGAGAAAAACTGTTTTTT. This chain uses TRBV5-5 with TRBJ1-4; no clear D gene. Trimming removed 5 bases from V and 8 bases from J, with 13 bases in between. The germline V gene has CDR1 SGHKS and CDR2 YYEKEE (reference sequence). The CDR3 has 13 residues. Drawing the rest from reference TRBV5-5 and TRBJ1-4, the complete variable domain is DAGVTQSPTHLIKTRGQQVTLRCSPISGHKSVSWYQQVLGQGPQFIFQYYEKEERGRGNFPDRFSARQFPNYSSELNVNALLLGDSALYLCASSFWTGEKLFFGSGTQLSVL.

J is TRBJ1-2 and V is TRBV6-4; 10 bases line up with TRBD1. The germline gives CDR1 MRHNA, CDR2 SNTAGT. J was trimmed by 8 bases and V by 3 bases; bases with no gene match: 6. CDR3 length equals 14 residues. The CDR3 DNA follows: TGTGCCAGCAGTGAAACCGGGACAGGGGACGGCTACACCTTC. Its protein product is CASSETGTGDGYTF.

The chain is built from TRBV28 and TRBJ2-7; 9 bases map to TRBD1. The germline gives CDR1 MDHEN, CDR2 SYDVKM. The junction had 4 bases not matched to a gene; V was cut back by 5 bases and J by 5 bases. The CDR3 sequence is 13 residues long. The DNA for the CDR3 is TGTGCCAGCAGTCGACAGGGGGTCAACGAGCAGTACTTC. Its protein product is CASSRQGVNEQYF.

This chain connects TRBV5-4 to TRBJ2-3, with 10 bases matching TRBD2. J gave up 4 bases and V 0 bases, and 2 bases lay outside the gene matches. Germline-derived CDR1 and CDR2 are SGHNT and YYREEE (reference sequence). The CDR3 loop spans 15 amino acids. The CDR3 is CASSLVLAGADTQYF. CDR3 nucleotides: TGTGCCAGCAGCTTGGTCCTAGCGGGAGCAGATACGCAGTATTTT. The full variable domain, rest sourced from reference TRBV5-4 and TRBJ2-3, is ETGVTQSPTHLIKTRGQQVTLRCSSQSGHNTVSWYQQALGQGPQFIFQYYREEENGRGNFPPRFSGLQFPNYSSELNVNALELDDSALYLCASSLVLAGADTQYFGPGTRLTVL.

The chain joins TRBV5-1 to TRBJ1-5; 7 bases are shared with TRBD1. Per the germline V gene, CDR1 is SGHRS and CDR2 is YFSETQ. The CDR3 sequence is 14 residues long. V was pared by 2 bases and J by 5 bases, with 4 bases of the junction left unmatched. The CDR3 DNA reads TGCGCCAGCAGCTTACGACAGGGACATCAGCCCCAGCATTTT. The encoded protein is CASSLRQGHQPQHF.